This T cell receptor (beta chain) was captured by sequencing in a study of tumor-infiltrating lymphocytes in localized non-small cell lung cancer. Turning to this clone: Its antigen is still unknown.

The data were produced by immunoSEQ multiplex PCR, yet TCRdb's version contains in-frame clones alone and is incomplete. The sample lists 7,000 to 9,000 clones, roughly 58% occurring once. Study conclusions and caveats: T-cell fraction did not differ between immunotypes IM1 and IM2. Only some patients had TCR sequencing, depending on available tissue. Different pieces of the same tissue were used for each assay. TCRbeta sequencing showed higher T cell infiltration in tumors than uninvolved lung.

Germline values: CDR1 SGHDT, CDR2 YYEEEE. V was pared by 2 bases and J by 0 bases, with 9 bases between. The CDR3 length is 15 residues. The receptor comes from a human donor with non-small cell lung cancer. The chain combines TRBV5-6 with TRBJ2-1, with D perhaps being TRBD1 or TRBD2 (5 bases each). The specimen was lung tumor tissue. In DNA, the CDR3 is TGTGCCAGCAGCTTAAGAGGGACCTCCTACAATGAGCAGTTCTTC. It translates to CASSLRGTSYNEQFF.